These 32 T cell receptor beta chains were all obtained from the same sample, sequenced in a study of shared clonotypes between healthy human individuals. Method: immunoSEQ multiplex PCR; TCRdb's copy keeps in-frame clones and lacks some. This table holds hundreds of thousands of clones, approximately 96% found once. Selected positively for CCR7 and CD45RO-negative, naive CD8 cells excluded terminally differentiated effector memory CD45RA+ cells. The source material was naive CD8+ T cells sorted from blood. The receptor set was obtained from a man between 25 and 39 years old in good health.

The chain carries TRBV11-2 and TRBJ1-1, with D maybe TRBD1 (5 bases). The CDR3 contains 15 residues. Germline CDR1 and CDR2: SGHAT and FQNNGV. V lost 1 base, J lost 4 bases, and 13 bases lay in between. In DNA form, the CDR3 reads TGTGCCAGCAGCTTAGGTCAGGGAGGGGTCACTGAAGCTTTCTTT. This sequence encodes CASSLGQGGVTEAFF.

The chain carries TRBV7-8 and TRBJ2-2; maybe TRBD1 (6 bases). V shed 5 bases and J shed 2 bases, with 18 bases lying between them. This CDR3 has 17 amino acids. CDR1 SGHVS and CDR2 FQNEAQ come from the germline V gene. CDR3 in DNA: TGTGCCAGCAGCCCCCCCCCAGGACAGATAAACACCGGGGAGCTGTTTTTT. Its translation is CASSPPPGQINTGELFF.

This rearrangement joins TRBV4-1 to TRBJ2-5, with D perhaps matching TRBD1 (6 bases). This CDR3 has 15 residues. Trimming removed 1 base at V and 5 bases at J, with 14 bases between. Germline assignment: CDR1 MGHRA and CDR2 YSYEKL. CDR3 amino acids: CASSQAGGYLETQYF. CDR3 nucleotides: TGCGCCAGCAGCCAAGCTGGGGGCTACTTGGAGACCCAGTACTTC.

The J gene is TRBJ2-5, the V gene TRBV9; 15 bases agree with TRBD2. After removal of 5 bases from V and 3 bases from J, the junction contained 14 bases not matched to a gene. CDR3 size: 19 residues. Germline V gene lookup returns CDR1 SGDLS and CDR2 YYNGEE. The CDR3 nucleotides read TGTGCCAGCAGTCTCAACGCCGGACTAGCGGGAGGGAGGGAAGAGACCCAGTACTTC. Amino acids: CASSLNAGLAGGREETQYF.

This chain connects TRBV12-5 to TRBJ2-5; tentatively, D is TRBD1 or TRBD2 (6 bases each). This CDR3 region has 15 residues. The V and J ends lost 6 bases and 2 bases respectively, with 16 bases between them. Germline assignment: CDR1 LGHNT and CDR2 FRNRAP. CDR3 protein: CASGGDSGAQETQYF. In DNA form, the CDR3 reads TGTGCTAGTGGAGGGGACTCGGGGGCGCAAGAGACCCAGTACTTC.

The chain links TRBV6-4 to TRBJ2-3; D call uncertain. Looked up from germline, CDR1 is MRHNA and CDR2 is SNTAGT. The V gene lost 0 bases and the J gene lost 2 bases, with 15 bases spanning the gap. There are 17 residues in the CDR3. The CDR3 loop is CASSDSNVNYNTDTQYF. As DNA, the CDR3 is TGTGCCAGCAGTGACTCGAATGTTAACTACAACACAGATACGCAGTATTTT.

This chain uses TRBV19 with TRBJ2-1, with a possible D match to TRBD1 (6 bases). CDR3 size: 17 residues. CDR1 and CDR2 (germline): LNHDA, SQIVND (reference sequence). The ends were cut back, 10 bases at V and 2 bases at J, with 24 bases in the middle. The DNA of the CDR3 is TGTGCCACTCTCGAAGAAGGACCCGCAGGGGCCTACAATGAGCAGTTCTTC. Translation: CATLEEGPAGAYNEQFF.

The V gene is TRBV27, the J gene TRBJ2-6; D gene unclear. CDR3 length: 15 amino acids. Per germline, CDR1 MNHEY and CDR2 SMNVEV (reference sequence). Trimming took 2 bases from V and 4 from J, leaving 9 bases between them. The CDR3 sequence is CASSLDNGGANVLTF. The CDR3, as DNA: TGTGCCAGCAGTTTAGATAATGGAGGGGCCAACGTCCTGACTTTC.

The V gene is TRBV11-2, the J gene TRBJ2-1; D not certain. Per the germline V gene, CDR1 is SGHAT and CDR2 is FQNNGV. The CDR3 totals 11 residues. Deletions cut 3 bases from V and 8 bases from J, with 5 bases between. CDR3 DNA sequence: TGTGCCAGCAGCTTGAAGGATGAGCAGTTCTTC. Its protein product is CASSLKDEQFF.

DNA for the CDR3: TGTGCCAGCAGCCCAGCGGGTTACCAAGAGACCCAGTACTTC. The encoded protein is CASSPAGYQETQYF. This chain uses TRBV13 with TRBJ2-5; perhaps TRBD2 as D (6 bases). The CDR3 extends over 14 amino acids. V lost 5 bases and J lost 0, with 10 bases in between. Germline V gene sequence: CDR1 PRHDT, CDR2 FYEKMQ (reference sequence).

The chain recombines TRBV9 with TRBJ2-3; TRBD1 agrees at 8 bases. The germline V gene has CDR1 SGDLS and CDR2 YYNGEE. Trimming cost V 6 bases and J 0 bases; bases outside gene matches: 6. The CDR3 consists of 15 residues. CDR3 DNA sequence: TGTGCCAGCAAAGAATGGACAGGGAGCACAGATACGCAGTATTTT. Encoded protein: CASKEWTGSTDTQYF. Looking up the rest from reference TRBV9 and TRBJ2-3 gives the full variable domain: DSGVTQTPKHLITATGQRVTLRCSPRSGDLSVYWYQQSLDQGLQFLIQYYNGEERAKGNILERFSAQQFPDLHSELNLSSLELGDSALYFCASKEWTGSTDTQYFGPGTRLTVL.

The chain combines TRBV29-1 with TRBJ1-1, with TRBD1 as a possible D gene (5 bases). Looked up from germline, CDR1 is SQVTM and CDR2 is ANQGSEA. V was cut by 1 base and J by 11 bases, with 11 bases left in between. This CDR3 contains 11 residues. The CDR3 here is CSVEARVGAFF. The CDR3 DNA reads as TGCAGCGTTGAAGCCAGGGTAGGTGCTTTCTTT.

The chain is built from TRBV2 and TRBJ2-1; no reliable D call. The CDR3 is made up of 12 amino acids. From germline, CDR1 is SNHLY and CDR2 FYNNEI. V was clipped by 4 bases and J by 9 bases, with 10 bases between them. The CDR3 DNA is TGTGCCAGCAGTGGCTGGGATGGTGAGCAGTTCTTC. Translation gives CASSGWDGEQFF.

V usage is TRBV11-2 and J usage is TRBJ2-1; TRBD2 is a possible D gene (6 bases). The germline V gene has CDR1 SGHAT and CDR2 FQNNGV. The CDR3 contains 14 residues. Trimming took 2 bases from V and 3 from J, leaving 8 bases between them. The CDR3 bases are TGTGCCAGCAGCTTAACTAGCTACTACAATGAGCAGTTCTTC. This sequence encodes CASSLTSYYNEQFF.

The chain uses TRBV7-2 and TRBJ2-7; D might be TRBD1 (6 bases). This CDR3 contains 14 residues. Trimming cost V 0 bases and J 4 bases, with 10 bases left between them. Germline CDR1 SGHTA, CDR2 FQGNSA. The CDR3 here is CASSLATGAYEQYF. The CDR3, as DNA: TGTGCCAGCAGCTTAGCGACAGGAGCTTACGAGCAGTACTTC.

This clone was counted a single time. V usage is TRBV5-1 and J usage is TRBJ2-7; the match to TRBD2 covers 11 bases. The trim removed 4 bases at V and 3 bases at J, leaving 9 bases unmatched. Germline V gene data show CDR1 as SGHRS and CDR2 as YFSETQ. CDR3 length equals 16 residues. The CDR3: CASSPFTSGSFYEQYF. CDR3 sequence (DNA): TGCGCCAGCAGCCCCTTTACTAGCGGGAGCTTCTACGAGCAGTACTTC. Drawing the rest from reference TRBV5-1 and TRBJ2-7, the complete variable domain is KAGVTQTPRYLIKTRGQQVTLSCSPISGHRSVSWYQQTPGQGLQFLFEYFSETQRNKGNFPGRFSGRQFSNSRSEMNVSTLELGDSALYLCASSPFTSGSFYEQYFGPGTRLTVT.

The chain is built from TRBV30 and TRBJ2-7, with D perhaps matching TRBD2 (5 bases). V lost 8 bases to trimming and J lost 3 bases, with 14 bases between them. This CDR3 region has 12 residues. CDR1 and CDR2 from the germline V gene are GTSNPN and SVGIG (reference sequence). CDR3 sequence reads: CAGTGSGYEQYF. The DNA for the CDR3 is TGTGCCGGTACGGGATCGGGCTACGAGCAGTACTTC. Filled out from reference TRBV30 and TRBJ2-7, the complete variable domain reads SQTIHQWPATLVQPVGSPLSLECTVEGTSNPNLYWYRQAAGRGLQLLFYSVGIGQISSEVPQNLSASRPQDRQFILSSKKLLLSDSGFYLCAGTGSGYEQYFGPGTRLTVT.

The chain joins TRBV27 to TRBJ2-3, with D possibly TRBD2 on 6 matching bases. CDR3 size: 12 residues. Germline values: CDR1 MNHEY, CDR2 SMNVEV (reference sequence). With 5 bases removed from V and 4 bases from J, the gap between germline ends came to 7 bases. CDR3 amino acids: CASSGEADTQYF. The DNA for the CDR3 is TGTGCCAGCAGTGGGGAGGCAGATACGCAGTATTTT.

This chain links TRBV7-9 with TRBJ2-7, with D unresolved. Deletions cut 6 bases from V and 3 bases from J, with 9 bases between. Germline loops: CDR1 SEHNR, CDR2 FQNEAQ (reference sequence). The CDR3 totals 12 residues. The CDR3 DNA reads TGTGCCAGCAGTCCAGAGGTCTACGAGCAGTACTTC. Encoded protein: CASSPEVYEQYF.

This clone was picked up one time. This chain connects TRBV27 to TRBJ2-1; a weak D match, TRBD1 (5 bases). The CDR3 is 12 residues long. The V end lost 6 bases, the J end lost 6 bases, and 9 bases lay between the germline ends. Germline lookup yields CDR1 MNHEY and CDR2 SMNVEV (reference sequence). CDR3 sequence reads: CASRQVSNEQFF. DNA of the CDR3: TGTGCCAGCAGACAGGTCAGCAATGAGCAGTTCTTC.

This chain links TRBV18 with TRBJ1-2; D gene unclear. CDR1 is KGHSH, CDR2 LQKENI, per germline. CDR3 length: 14 amino acids. V lost 0 bases and J lost 5, with 10 bases in between. The CDR3 bases are TGTGCCAGCTCACCACCCTCCGGGGAGTATGGCTACACCTTC. It is translated as CASSPPSGEYGYTF.

On this clone itself: Other DNA sequences in this sample translate to the same CDR3. CDR3 sequence: CASSLGSYEQYF. The CDR3 region has the DNA TGTGCCAGCAGCTTAGGAAGCTACGAGCAGTACTTC. This chain uses TRBV7-9 with TRBJ2-7; no clear D. The CDR3 loop spans 12 amino acids. The germline gives CDR1 SEHNR, CDR2 FQNEAQ (reference sequence). Trimming took 1 base from V and 3 from J, leaving 4 bases between them.

The genes are TRBV11-2 and TRBJ2-2; perhaps D is TRBD1 or TRBD2 (6 bases each). Per germline, CDR1 SGHAT and CDR2 FQNNGV. Trimming removed 2 bases from V and 2 bases from J, with 15 bases in between. The CDR3 extends over 17 amino acids. The CDR3 spells CASSLRGGQINTGELFF. CDR3 bases: TGTGCCAGCAGCTTACGAGGGGGGCAAATAAACACCGGGGAGCTGTTTTTT.

V usage is TRBV28 and J usage is TRBJ2-7; TRBD1 matches at 7 bases. The CDR3 sequence is 19 residues long. Unmatched junction bases numbered 21, after V lost 3 bases and J lost 4 bases. Germline values: CDR1 MDHEN, CDR2 SYDVKM. CDR3 sequence: CASSFPGNRGDAIGYEQYF. The CDR3 DNA reads TGTGCCAGCAGTTTTCCAGGTAACAGGGGCGACGCCATAGGGTACGAGCAGTACTTC.

The gene calls are TRBV28 and TRBJ2-7; tentatively, D is TRBD1 or TRBD2 (5 bases each). The CDR3 runs to 16 residues. V was trimmed by 3 bases and J by 2 bases, leaving 17 bases between them. Germline V lookup: CDR1 MDHEN, CDR2 SYDVKM. CDR3 sequence reads: CASSLRDQHPTYEQYF. CDR3 nucleotide sequence: TGTGCCAGCAGTTTGAGGGACCAGCACCCCACCTACGAGCAGTACTTC.

The genes are TRBV18 and TRBJ2-3; perhaps TRBD2 as D (6 bases). CDR1 is KGHSH, CDR2 LQKENI, per germline. This CDR3 is built from 15 residues. V was trimmed by 6 bases and J by 0 bases, leaving 13 bases between them. The chain's CDR3 is CASSGRRGSTDTQYF. The CDR3, as DNA: TGTGCCAGCTCCGGTCGACGGGGGAGCACAGATACGCAGTATTTT.

On this clone: Other DNA sequences of this sample code for an identical CDR3. This rearrangement joins TRBV7-9 to TRBJ2-7; 12 bases are a match to TRBD2. Trimming removed 2 bases from V and 4 bases from J; junction bases left unmatched: 3. The CDR3 is made up of 15 amino acids. In germline, CDR1 is SEHNR, CDR2 FQNEAQ (reference sequence). This chain's CDR3 is CASSLSTSGSYEQYF. As DNA, the CDR3 is TGTGCCAGCAGCTTATCGACTAGCGGGAGTTACGAGCAGTACTTC.

As to this clone: At the DNA level, this CDR3 is encoded by other sequences in the same sample as well. This chain joins TRBV27 and TRBJ1-5, with 10 positions matching TRBD1. V lost 6 bases to trimming and J lost 4 bases; unmatched junction nucleotides: 3. The CDR3 spans 14 residues. CDR1 and CDR2 from the germline V gene are MNHEY and SMNVEV (reference sequence). CDR3 in amino acids: CASSLDRGNQPQHF. The CDR3 DNA reads as TGTGCCAGCAGCTTGGACAGGGGGAATCAGCCCCAGCATTTT.

This clone was seen a single time. The chain uses TRBV13 and TRBJ2-7, with D perhaps matching TRBD1 or TRBD2 (5 bases each). Germline values: CDR1 PRHDT, CDR2 FYEKMQ (reference sequence). CDR3 length: 13 amino acids. V was trimmed by 4 bases and J by 6 bases, leaving 13 bases between them. The CDR3 DNA follows: TGTGCCAGCAGCTATCGTGGGACGGGCGAGCAGTACTTC. The encoded protein is CASSYRGTGEQYF.

The genes are TRBV6-1 and TRBJ2-7; TRBD1 aligns across 9 bases. The length of the CDR3 is 15 residues. Germline V gene lookup returns CDR1 MNHNS and CDR2 SASEGT. The V and J ends lost 6 bases and 4 bases, in that order; junction bases with no gene match: 10. CDR3 region: CASSSRDRAFYEQYF. DNA of the CDR3: TGTGCCAGCAGCTCCCGGGACAGGGCATTTTACGAGCAGTACTTC.

V and J are TRBV5-1 and TRBJ2-1; no clear D. Trimming took 0 bases from V and 8 from J, leaving 18 bases between them. This CDR3 contains 16 residues. The germline CDR1 and CDR2 sequences are SGHRS and YFSETQ. This CDR3 is CASSLELRPLLDEQFF. DNA for the CDR3: TGCGCCAGCAGCTTGGAGCTCCGACCCCTTTTGGATGAGCAGTTCTTC.

The V gene is TRBV5-4, the J gene TRBJ2-1; possibly TRBD2 for D (5 bases). This CDR3 spans 16 amino acids. Trimming shortened V by 4 bases and J by 9 bases, and 23 bases separated the two germline ends. CDR1 is SGHNT and CDR2 is YYREEE in the germline V gene (reference sequence). CDR3 residues: CASSPSMGSRGSEQFF. The CDR3 DNA sequence: TGTGCCAGCAGCCCCTCGATGGGATCCCGAGGGAGTGAGCAGTTCTTC.